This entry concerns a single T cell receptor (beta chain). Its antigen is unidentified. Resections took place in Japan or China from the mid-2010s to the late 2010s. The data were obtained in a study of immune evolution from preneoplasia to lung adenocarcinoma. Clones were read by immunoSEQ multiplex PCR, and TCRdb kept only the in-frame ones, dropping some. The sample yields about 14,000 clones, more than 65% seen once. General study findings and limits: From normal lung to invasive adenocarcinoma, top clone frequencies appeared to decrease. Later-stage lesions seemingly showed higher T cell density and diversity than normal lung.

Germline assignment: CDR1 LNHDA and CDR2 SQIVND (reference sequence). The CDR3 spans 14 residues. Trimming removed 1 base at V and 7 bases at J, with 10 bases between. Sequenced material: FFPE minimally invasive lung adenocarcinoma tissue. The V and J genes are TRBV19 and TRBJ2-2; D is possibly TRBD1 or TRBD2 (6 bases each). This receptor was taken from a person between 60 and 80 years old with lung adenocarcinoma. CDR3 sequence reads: CASSIAGAGGELFF. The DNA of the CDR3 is TGTGCCAGTAGTATAGCGGGGGCGGGCGGGGAGCTGTTTTTT.